Below are 11 T cell receptor beta chains sequenced from a single sample in a study of T cells in Graves' hyperthyroidism and ophthalmopathy. RNA transcripts served as the template for amplifying TCR beta CDR3 regions. HTBI primers were employed in a first-round RT-PCR of the TCR CDR3. TCRdb passed the multiplex PCR reads through MiXCR, listing each CDR3 protein once. The data hold about 620,000 distinct CDR3 sequences, with around 15% observed a single time. The sample taken for sequencing was blood. These receptors were obtained from a woman aged 25 to 39 with Graves' hyperthyroidism.

V gene TRBV20-1 combines with J gene TRBJ2-3, with 10 bases aligning to TRBD1. The CDR3 spans 14 residues. V trimming: 3 bases; J trimming: 4 bases; junction bases outside the gene matches: 4. Germline CDR1 reads DFQATT; CDR2 reads SNEGSKA (reference sequence). Here the CDR3 DNA reads TGCAGTGCTAGTTGGGGACAGGGGCCAGATACGCAGTATTTT. This encodes CSASWGQGPDTQYF.

The rearrangement joins TRBV7-9 to TRBJ1-5, with a weak D call TRBD1 (5 bases). Germline V gene sequence: CDR1 SEHNR, CDR2 FQNEAQ (reference sequence). This CDR3 has 14 amino acids. Trimming cost V 2 bases and J 7 bases, with 12 bases left between them. As DNA, the CDR3 is TGTGCCAGCAGCTTAAGCCCCACAGGACAGCCCCAGCATTTT. Protein product: CASSLSPTGQPQHF.

This clonotype showed up just a few times. The rearrangement uses TRBV7-2 and TRBJ1-1, with unresolved D. The germline V gene has CDR1 SGHTA and CDR2 FQGNSA. This CDR3 contains 14 residues. Trimming removed 1 base at V and 7 bases at J, with 13 bases between. CDR3 bases: TGTGCCAGCAGCTTAGAACTCCCTCGGGGTGAAGCTTTCTTT. Its protein product is CASSLELPRGEAFF.

The chain combines TRBV7-2 with TRBJ2-1, with D possibly matching TRBD1 (6 bases). The CDR3 loop spans 14 amino acids. Germline assignment: CDR1 SGHTA and CDR2 FQGNSA. V was shortened by 5 bases and J by 7 bases, with 15 bases between the two germline ends. CDR3 loop: CASSPPGTFNEQFF. CDR3 DNA sequence: TGTGCCAGCAGCCCCCCCGGGACATTTAATGAGCAGTTCTTC. Drawing the rest from reference TRBV7-2 and TRBJ2-1, the complete variable domain is GAGVSQSPSNKVTEKGKDVELRCDPISGHTALYWYRQSLGQGLEFLIYFQGNSAPDKSGLPSDRFSAERTGGSVSTLTIQRTQQEDSAVYLCASSPPGTFNEQFFGPGTRLTVL.

This clonotype has more than one count but fewer than ten. The gene calls are TRBV20-1 and TRBJ2-1; TRBD1 matches 9 bases. V was clipped by 0 bases and J by 6 bases; unmatched bases: 6. This CDR3 spans 15 amino acids. Germline CDR1 and CDR2: DFQATT and SNEGSKA (reference sequence). CDR3 coding DNA: TGCAGTGCTAGAGATTCCGGGACAGGGTCCAATGAGCAGTTCTTC. Amino acids: CSARDSGTGSNEQFF.

This clonotype was observed many times. J is TRBJ2-7 and V is TRBV7-2, with unresolved D. This CDR3 region has 15 residues. V was clipped by 0 bases and J by 6 bases, with 15 bases between them. Germline V gene lookup returns CDR1 SGHTA and CDR2 FQGNSA. CDR3 amino acids: CASSLAGSAGVEQYF. The DNA of the CDR3 is TGTGCCAGCAGCTTAGCAGGGTCAGCAGGAGTCGAGCAGTACTTC.

The rearrangement links TRBV4-2 to TRBJ2-7; 11 nucleotides align to TRBD1. This CDR3 comprises 20 residues. V shed 0 bases and J 6 bases; nucleotides not matched to a gene: 19. Germline V gene data show CDR1 as LGHNA and CDR2 as YNFKEQ. The DNA for the CDR3 is TGTGCCAGCAGCCAAGATCCGGGACAGGGGGTTGCGGGAGAGTTGGCCGAGCAGTACTTC. Translation gives CASSQDPGQGVAGELAEQYF.

The table lists this clonotype with a few counts. A much larger clone lies one base from this, so it may be a read error. The chain carries TRBV7-3 and TRBJ2-7; 11 nucleotides line up with TRBD2. Germline V gives CDR1 SGHTA, CDR2 FQGTGA. Trimming cost V 4 bases and J 2 bases; bases outside gene matches: 1. The CDR3 runs to 14 residues. The CDR3, as DNA: TGTGCCAGCAGCTCGACTAGCGGGGCCTACGAGCAGTACTTC. Residues: CASSSTSGAYEQYF.

This chain connects TRBV2 to TRBJ2-3; 8 positions agree with TRBD2. The CDR3 loop spans 15 amino acids. Germline assignment: CDR1 SNHLY and CDR2 FYNNEI. V lost 6 bases and J lost 2; bases outside the gene matches: 7. CDR3 sequence: CASRATSADTDTQYF. CDR3 DNA: TGTGCCAGCAGGGCGACTAGCGCGGACACAGATACGCAGTATTTT.

This clonotype appeared a few times. The rearrangement joins TRBV5-1 to TRBJ2-2; 8 bases align to TRBD2. Germline lookup yields CDR1 SGHRS and CDR2 YFSETQ. CDR3 length: 18 residues. V lost 3 bases to trimming and J lost 0 bases; unmatched junction nucleotides: 10. The CDR3 region has the DNA TGCGCCAGCAGCTCCGTGCTGCGGGAGGCCGCGAACACCGGGGAGCTGTTTTTT. Its translation is CASSSVLREAANTGELFF.

This chain joins TRBV20-1 and TRBJ2-1, with 12 bases identical to TRBD2. The CDR3 loop spans 14 amino acids. V was clipped by 6 bases and J by 6 bases; unmatched bases: 6. Per the germline V gene, CDR1 is DFQATT and CDR2 is SNEGSKA (reference sequence). The DNA of the CDR3 is TGCAGTGCCTTCCCGGGACTAGCGGGCAATGAGCAGTTCTTC. Encoded protein: CSAFPGLAGNEQFF.